This T cell receptor (beta chain) emerged from a study of OX40 agonist ivuxolimab in advanced cancers. Losses at the gene ends were 0 bases for V and 0 bases for J; bases not matched to a gene: 5. Looked up from germline, CDR1 is MNHEY and CDR2 is SVGAGI. The CDR3 totals 16 residues. Generated by immunoSEQ multiplex PCR, the TCRdb table keeps only in-frame clones and is missing some. The table lists 30,000 to 35,000 clones, roughly 84% of them singletons. The source was CD4+ or CD8+ T cells sorted from blood, collected in a trial of the OX40 agonist ivuxolimab. The gene calls are TRBV6-5 and TRBJ2-7; 7 bases map to TRBD2. This clonotype was obtained from an adult with an advanced solid tumor such as melanoma, head and neck, liver or kidney cancer. In DNA form, the CDR3 reads TGTGCCAGCAGTTACTCTGTTCTAGCGGTCTCCTACGAGCAGTACTTC. This codes for CASSYSVLAVSYEQYF.